This TCR beta chain was profiled in a study of preoperative IRX-2 immunotherapy in early breast cancer (dated by TCRdb to about 2019). Reading the label with the study, this specimen's treatment or condition is: preoperative locoregional IRX-2 cytokine immunotherapy. The samples were obtained from a phase Ib study that tested preoperative, locoregional IRX-2 cytokine immunotherapy designed to prime immune responses. The donors were early-stage breast cancer patients who were given IRX-2 prior to surgery. Looking up the germline V gene yields CDR1 KGHSH and CDR2 LQKENI. The CDR3 has 17 amino acids, counting the end cysteine and phenylalanine. Of the read, only the CDR3 DNA is kept; its 51 bases are in frame from base 1. Trimming removed 1 base from V and 2 bases from J; the gene matches leave 6 bases unexplained. The library was made by the immunoSEQ multiplex PCR assay. TCRdb holds this immuneACCESS table with in-frame rearrangements only. Some clones are missing; in checked studies, unresolved V genes explain under half, and the rest has no known cause. This sample is represented by 40,000 to 45,000 clones; approximately 80% of them were singletons. The ten biggest clones cover 0.95% to 1.5% of the sample.

Worth noting for this clone: There is no known antigen for this receptor. Base qualities are missing; no much larger clone stands one base away.

The sequence was collected from a human donor with breast cancer. The chain is encoded by TRBV18 joined to TRBJ2-3; 10 nucleotides in the junction match TRBD2. The starting material was tumor tissue, obtained after IRX-2 immunotherapy. This receptor carries the CDR3 CASSPLRTSGLTDTQYF. The bases are TGTGCCAGCTCACCACTGCGGACTAGCGGACTCACAGATACGCAGTATTTT.